Listed here is a single T cell receptor (beta chain). This record belongs to a study of cytomegalovirus exposure and HLA in healthy donors. CDR3 length: 16 residues. Trimming at V came to 5 bases and at J to 1 base, leaving 8 bases not matched to a gene. Germline lookup yields CDR1 SEHNR and CDR2 FQNEAQ (reference sequence). Use of 60 Vbeta and 13 Jbeta primers characterized the PCR. Sequencing was performed with immunoSEQ multiplex PCR; in TCRdb, only in-frame clones are kept and a portion is missing. The sample holds about 140,000 clones, 60% to 85% seen once. The source of this sequence is a man aged 35-49 years in good health and CMV-seronegative. Sequencing was carried out using PBMCs. The V and J genes are TRBV7-9 and TRBJ1-3; 7 bases match TRBD1. The CDR3: CASSPRTGPSGNTIYF. Here the CDR3 DNA reads TGTGCCAGCAGCCCTCGGACAGGACCTTCTGGAAACACCATATATTTT.